The T cell receptor (beta chain) described here comes from a study of blood T cell repertoires in COVID-19 (dated by TCRdb to 2020 to 2022). Some background on the complete study: The collaborator samples originated in the United States, Italy and Spain and spanned the acute and convalescent phases of COVID-19. The material from the prospective study consisted of cDNA or gDNA derived from T cells, B-cell-depleted T cells, or PBMCs. Subjects who had been exposed to COVID-19, were actively infected with it, or had recovered from it provided the deeply sampled blood TCRbeta repertoires that made up the dataset. The repertoires were released in a freely available public database meant as a resource for research on the immune response to SARS-CoV-2. The samples were drawn from two sources: the first 160 participants of the ongoing ImmuneRACE study, and fewer than 1,500 subjects contributed by 6 global collaborators. A de-identified subject ID, COVID-19 status, age in years and sex were almost always included in the sample metadata. Where available, HLA class I and class II types were taken from metadata supplied by the sample provider and were not determined by assay-based typing.

The immunoSEQ Assay, a bias-controlled multiplex PCR, was used to amplify TCRbeta CDR3 regions from genomic DNA. On the authors' methods: The number of nucleated cells in each sample was estimated from the amplification of reference gene primers within the assay. To quantify the absolute abundance of each unique TCRbeta CDR3 rearrangement, sequence reads were collapsed and filtered. Productive Simpson clonality was computed per sample as the square root of Simpson's diversity index over productive rearrangements. In its TCRdb copy, this immuneACCESS table keeps in-frame sequences only and misses some clones. Where compared with another copy, unresolved V genes explain less than half of these, and the others have no known cause. V and J calls and clone size follow that table, whereas D and trimming were derived from the DNA. The sample data list some 93,000 clones, and 85% to 90% of these were observed just once. The ten largest clonotypes hold about 3.8% of the sample.

What the authors observed across the whole study: How much clinical and demographic metadata was included differed by source and by participant, and the metadata was provided uncurated.

As for this clone: Its cognate antigen has yet to be identified. No base-level quality is on record; no much larger clone is a single base apart.

The germline V gene supplies CDR1 SGHAT and CDR2 FQNNGV. V is cut back by 1 base and J by 3 bases, with 9 bases in the junction unmatched. The CDR3 numbers 16 residues from cysteine through phenylalanine. This entry keeps only the CDR3 DNA: 48 bases, framed from base 1. Whole blood was collected in K2EDTA tubes by collaborating institutions according to the institutions' own protocols. Collaborator samples were shipped for TCRbeta analysis as frozen whole blood, isolated PBMCs, or DNA extracted from either sample type. The receptor chain draws on TRBV11-2 and TRBJ2-7, and 7 junction bases match TRBD1. Sequences were obtained from peripheral blood. The TCR was taken from a man aged 55 to 70 with acute or convalescent COVID-19. The DNA reads TGTGCCAGCAGCTTAGTAGTTGGGACAGCGCTCTACGAGCAGTACTTC. Its protein is CASSLVVGTALYEQYF.